This T cell receptor beta chain is from a study of T-cell reconstitution after alpha-beta-depleted transplantation in children. During its preparation, the TCRbeta library received unique molecular identifiers. In TCRdb, the PCR reads were re-called with MiXCR into one record per CDR3 protein. Found here are roughly 300,000 distinct CDR3 sequences, 9.9% of them singletons; the top ten hold around 10%. Trimming shortened V by 0 bases and J by 5 bases, and 16 bases separated the two germline ends. Germline V gives CDR1 MNHEY, CDR2 SVGAGI. The CDR3 runs to 16 residues. The J gene is TRBJ2-5, the V gene TRBV6-5; D not resolved. The sequence derives from a human donor who donated a stem cell graft to a child with SCID. Material: PBMCs from the stem cell graft donor, obtained from the stem cell graft. CDR3: CASSYSLSASQETQYF. Here the CDR3 DNA reads TGTGCCAGCAGTTACTCTCTTTCGGCAAGCCAGGAGACCCAGTACTTC.